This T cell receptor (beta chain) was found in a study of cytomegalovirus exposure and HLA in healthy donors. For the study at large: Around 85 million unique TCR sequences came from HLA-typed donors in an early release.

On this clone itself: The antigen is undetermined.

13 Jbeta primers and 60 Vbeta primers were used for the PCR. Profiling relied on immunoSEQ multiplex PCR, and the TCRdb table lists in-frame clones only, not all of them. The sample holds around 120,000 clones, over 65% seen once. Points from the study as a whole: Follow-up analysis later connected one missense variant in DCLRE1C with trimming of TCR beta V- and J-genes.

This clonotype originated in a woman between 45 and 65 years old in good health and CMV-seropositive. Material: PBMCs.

As DNA, the CDR3 is TGTGCCAGCAGCTTAGTAAGGACAGGGTCGAAGGAATACGAGCAGTACTTC. Translating it yields CASSLVRTGSKEYEQYF. The genes are TRBV7-9 and TRBJ2-7; 8 bases align to TRBD1. This CDR3 has 17 residues. The junction had 12 bases not matched to a gene; V was cut back by 1 base and J by 4 bases. Germline CDR1 and CDR2: SEHNR and FQNEAQ (reference sequence).